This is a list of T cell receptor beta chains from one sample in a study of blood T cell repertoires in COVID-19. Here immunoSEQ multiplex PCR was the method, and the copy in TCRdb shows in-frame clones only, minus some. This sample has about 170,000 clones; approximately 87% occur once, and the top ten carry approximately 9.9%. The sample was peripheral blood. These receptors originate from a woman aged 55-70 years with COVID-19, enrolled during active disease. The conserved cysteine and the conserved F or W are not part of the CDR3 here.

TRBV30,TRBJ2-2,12,AWSSSGRAGELF
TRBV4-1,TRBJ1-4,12,ASMSRTANEKLF
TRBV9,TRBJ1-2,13,ASSVVQGRNYGYT
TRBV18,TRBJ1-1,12,ASSPGQKNTEAF
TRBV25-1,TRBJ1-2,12,ASSRIDDSLGYT
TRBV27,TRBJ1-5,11,ASRDTGNQPQH
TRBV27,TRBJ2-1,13,ASSFGRGTYNEQF
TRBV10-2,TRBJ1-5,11,ASRRDSDQPQH
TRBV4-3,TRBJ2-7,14,ASSQDWRASSYEQY
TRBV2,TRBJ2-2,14,ASRDREGRATGELF
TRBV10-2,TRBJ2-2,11,ASRLSLSGELF
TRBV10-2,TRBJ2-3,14,ASSDHGRASTDTQY
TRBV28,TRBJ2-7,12,ASSSPGLAYEQY
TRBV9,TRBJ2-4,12,ASSVVSGGDIQY
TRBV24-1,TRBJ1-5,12,ATSTAGSNQPQH
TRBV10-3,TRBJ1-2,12,AISVAGKEDGYT
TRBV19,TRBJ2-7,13,ASSLLATSSYEQY
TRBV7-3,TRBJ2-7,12,ASSSSGLNYEQY
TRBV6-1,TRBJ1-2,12,ASSDGGANYGYT
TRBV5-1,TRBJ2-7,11,ASRGTSSYEQY
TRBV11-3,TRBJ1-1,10,ASSLNQGPLI
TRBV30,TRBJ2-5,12,AWAPLAGGETQY
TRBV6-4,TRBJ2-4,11,ASSEARGNIQY
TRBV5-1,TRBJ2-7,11,ASSLTGTVEQY
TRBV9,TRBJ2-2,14,ASSVSGQGGTGELF
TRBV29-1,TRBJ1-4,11,SVDLQGSEKLF
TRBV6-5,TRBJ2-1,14,ASSYYPQQGNNEQF
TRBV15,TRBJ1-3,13,ATSLGGGSGNTIY
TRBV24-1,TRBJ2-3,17,ATSDSASGRRWGTDTQY
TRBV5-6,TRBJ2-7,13,ASSLRATLTYEQY
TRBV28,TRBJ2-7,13,ASSLRSNPRNEQY
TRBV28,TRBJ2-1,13,ASSSGLAANNEQF
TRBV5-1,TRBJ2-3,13,ASSLAAGRTDTQY
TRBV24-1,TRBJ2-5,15,ATSGTHGGRAQETQY
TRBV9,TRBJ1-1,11,ASSQSSHTEAF
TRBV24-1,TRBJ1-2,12,ATSDGTVNYGYT
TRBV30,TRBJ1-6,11,AGTGGRDSPLH
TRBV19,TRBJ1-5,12,ASMETGLRQPQH
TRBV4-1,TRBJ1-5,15,ASSHFPPGYSNQPQH
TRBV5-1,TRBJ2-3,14,ASSPPLAGGGDTQY
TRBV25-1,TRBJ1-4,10,ASNQGREKLF
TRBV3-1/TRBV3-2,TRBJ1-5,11,ASGDRGNQPQH
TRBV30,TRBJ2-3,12,AWSGDYGTDTQY
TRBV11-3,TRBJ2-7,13,ASSQAGTGVYEQY
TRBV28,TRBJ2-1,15,ASSPWSWGYSYNEQF
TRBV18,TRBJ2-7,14,ASSPDSGTAVYEQY
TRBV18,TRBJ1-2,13,ASSTALQGRDGYT
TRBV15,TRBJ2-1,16,ATSGQPLGVLAKNEQF
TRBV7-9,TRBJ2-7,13,ASSLLGSSSYEQY
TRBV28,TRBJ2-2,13,ASSLWQGNTGELF
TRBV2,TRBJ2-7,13,ASILGLAGGYEQY
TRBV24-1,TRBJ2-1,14,ATSEARTAPYNEQF
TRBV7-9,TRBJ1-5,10,APRQINQPQH
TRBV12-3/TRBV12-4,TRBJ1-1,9,ASSYRVVAF
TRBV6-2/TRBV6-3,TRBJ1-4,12,ASSYSRGFEKLF
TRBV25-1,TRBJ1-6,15,ASSEYYWRQNNSPLH
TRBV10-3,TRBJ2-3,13,AISDSGSWTDTQY
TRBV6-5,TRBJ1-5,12,ASSRGLSNQPRH